The present T cell receptor beta chain was sequenced within a study of shared clonotypes between healthy human individuals. For the study at large: Each donor's CD8 memory used one plate, CD8 naive two, each CD4 subset three. Study-wide results and caveats: Among several donors, roughly 5% of naive CD4 clonotypes were found in common. Non-shared clonotypes displayed generation probabilities falling below those of clonotypes present in all four donors. Richness estimates generally favored naive over memory subsets.

Measured with immunoSEQ multiplex PCR; TCRdb has only the in-frame clones, and not every one. The table has some 1,600,000 clones, 95% to 99% seen once. From germline, CDR1 is SQVTM and CDR2 ANQGSEA. The J segment lost 7 bases and the V segment lost 2 bases, leaving 7 bases of the junction unmatched. This CDR3 is 14 amino acids long. Points on this clone: Its antigen is undetermined.

The chain is built from TRBV29-1 and TRBJ2-2, with 7 nucleotides matching TRBD1. Sequences were obtained from naive CD4+ T cells sorted from blood. Indicated subset: CD45RA+ positively selected. The TCR sequence derives from a man aged 25-45 years in good health. The CDR3 bases are TGCAGCGTTGAACCCAGGGGGTGGGTCGGGGAGCTGTTTTTT. Protein: CSVEPRGWVGELFF.